A single sample is the source of the 29 T cell receptor beta chains below, sequenced in a study of siplizumab effects on memory and regulatory T cells. Data came from immunoSEQ multiplex PCR; TCRdb stores just in-frame clones and leaves some out. The table lists about 100,000 clones, around 90% of them singletons. Sequenced sample: CD4+ T cells sorted from blood. Receptors were obtained from a human donor in good health. Some clones in this sample may be carry-over from other donors' samples.

The rearrangement uses TRBV28 and TRBJ1-3; D unresolved. The V gene's germline CDR1 is MDHEN and CDR2 SYDVKM. There are 12 residues in the CDR3. V lost 6 bases, J lost 0 bases, and 3 bases lay in between. As DNA, the CDR3 is TGTGCCAGCAGATTCTCTGGAAACACCATATATTTT. Translation: CASRFSGNTIYF.

The table lists this clone with a few counts. The chain joins TRBV2 to TRBJ2-7; 9 bases agree with TRBD1. V lost 7 bases to trimming and J lost 4 bases; unmatched junction nucleotides: 8. This CDR3 has 14 residues. Germline CDR1 SNHLY, CDR2 FYNNEI. CDR3 bases: TGTGCCAGCACTATCCCGGGACAGGGATACGAGCAGTACTTC. Translated, it gives CASTIPGQGYEQYF.

J is TRBJ2-7 and V is TRBV10-1; 7 bases map to TRBD1. CDR3 size: 13 residues. Per germline, CDR1 WNHNN and CDR2 SYGVQD (reference sequence). V shed 5 bases, J shed 2 bases, and the junction held 3 bases outside the gene matches. CDR3 bases: TGCGCCAGCAGTTCAGGGGGAACCTACGAGCAGTACTTC. This encodes CASSSGGTYEQYF.

CDR3 nucleotides: TGTGCCAGCAGCCAAGGGACTAGTCAGCGAGCGCAGTATTTT. Its translation is CASSQGTSQRAQYF. The chain couples TRBV4-2 to TRBJ2-3, with 7 bases matching TRBD2. The length of the CDR3 is 14 residues. Germline V gene data show CDR1 as LGHNA and CDR2 as YNFKEQ. V was pared by 1 base and J by 10 bases, with 8 bases of the junction left unmatched.

This chain joins TRBV19 and TRBJ2-1; D assignment may be TRBD1 or TRBD2 (5 bases each). Germline V gives CDR1 LNHDA, CDR2 SQIVND (reference sequence). With 6 bases removed from V and 12 bases from J, the gap between germline ends came to 30 bases. This CDR3 contains 17 residues. CDR3 nucleotide sequence: TGTGCCAGTAGGACGTCACGGGGACCGCCTCATAACGATGGGCAGTTCTTC. Protein sequence: CASRTSRGPPHNDGQFF.

The CDR3 sequence is CASRPIAGGPGETQYF. In DNA form, the CDR3 reads TGTGCCAGCAGACCCATAGCGGGAGGGCCCGGGGAGACCCAGTACTTC. The chain uses TRBV2 and TRBJ2-5; 11 nucleotides line up with TRBD2. Germline CDR1 SNHLY, CDR2 FYNNEI. V gave up 6 bases and J gave up 5 bases; unmatched junction bases: 11. There are 16 residues in the CDR3.

The chain links TRBV7-3 to TRBJ2-5; 8 nucleotides match TRBD2. Per germline, CDR1 SGHTA and CDR2 FQGTGA. V shed 5 bases, J shed 4 bases, and the junction held 9 bases outside the gene matches. The CDR3 extends over 15 amino acids. CDR3 loop: CASSPIAGTRETQYF. For the CDR3, the DNA is TGTGCCAGCAGCCCAATAGCCGGGACTAGAGAGACCCAGTACTTC.

This chain connects TRBV5-1 to TRBJ2-5; 8 nucleotides match TRBD2. This CDR3 is 16 amino acids long. CDR1 and CDR2 (germline): SGHRS, YFSETQ. Unmatched junction bases numbered 5, after V lost 1 base and J lost 0 bases. CDR3 sequence reads: CASSLFPSGYQETQYF. For the CDR3, the DNA is TGCGCCAGCAGCTTGTTCCCTAGCGGGTACCAAGAGACCCAGTACTTC.

V gene TRBV5-3 combines with J gene TRBJ2-1, with TRBD2 identical over 10 bases. TRBV5-3 is an ORF for which the function is uncertain. V shed 0 bases and J 6 bases; nucleotides not matched to a gene: 3. CDR3 length equals 15 residues. The chain's CDR3 is CARSLASGSSNEQFF. DNA for the CDR3: TGTGCCAGAAGCTTGGCTAGCGGGAGTAGCAATGAGCAGTTCTTC.

The J gene is TRBJ2-3, the V gene TRBV19; D perhaps matches TRBD1 (6 bases). The CDR3 length is 17 residues. Trimming took 2 bases from V and 0 from J, leaving 15 bases between them. Germline V gives CDR1 LNHDA, CDR2 SQIVND (reference sequence). CDR3 residues: CASSIKATGTSTDTQYF. The CDR3 DNA sequence: TGTGCCAGTAGTATAAAAGCGACAGGTACTAGCACAGATACGCAGTATTTT.

This sequence joins TRBV7-8 and TRBJ2-7; tentative D call: TRBD1 (5 bases). This CDR3 has 16 amino acids. From germline, CDR1 is SGHVS and CDR2 FQNEAQ. Trimming removed 5 bases at V and 7 bases at J, with 24 bases between. In DNA form, the CDR3 reads TGTGCCAGCAGCCCCCGACTGGACACTCGCTTGGGGGAGCAGTACTTC. It translates to CASSPRLDTRLGEQYF.

This clone was counted between two and nine times. Additional DNA sequences in this sample encode the identical CDR3. V and J are TRBV5-1 and TRBJ1-4; 7 bases match TRBD1. CDR1 and CDR2 from the germline V gene are SGHRS and YFSETQ. The CDR3 has 15 amino acids. J gave up 2 bases and V 3 bases, and 4 bases lay outside the gene matches. CDR3 DNA: TGCGCCAGCAGCTCCGGGGACAGCACTAATGAAAAACTGTTTTTT. Translation: CASSSGDSTNEKLFF.

DNA of the CDR3: TGCGCCAGCAGGGAAAGTTCGGACACTGAAGCTTTCTTT. It is translated as CASRESSDTEAFF. The V and J genes are TRBV10-2 and TRBJ1-1, with D hard to call. Trimming removed 6 bases from V and 3 bases from J, with 11 bases in between. The CDR3 is 13 amino acids. Germline CDR1 is WSHSY and CDR2 is SAAADI.

CDR3 DNA sequence: TGTGCCAGCAGCTCAAGTAACACTGAAGCTTTCTTT. Protein sequence: CASSSSNTEAFF. The rearrangement links TRBV7-9 to TRBJ1-1; D not resolved. Germline V CDR1 and CDR2: SEHNR, FQNEAQ (reference sequence). Trimming took 4 bases from V and 2 from J, leaving 5 bases between them. The CDR3 is made up of 12 amino acids.

This clone was observed a single time. The chain uses TRBV27 and TRBJ2-5; D tentatively reads TRBD1 or TRBD2 (5 bases each). From germline, CDR1 is MNHEY and CDR2 SMNVEV (reference sequence). The CDR3 consists of 16 residues. Trimming took off 5 bases at V and 0 bases at J, with 16 bases between the two ends. The CDR3 here is CASSGMGRGNQETQYF. CDR3 nucleotide sequence: TGTGCCAGCAGTGGGATGGGCCGGGGCAACCAAGAGACCCAGTACTTC.

This sequence joins TRBV7-6 and TRBJ2-5; 9 bases align to TRBD1. Germline CDR1 and CDR2: SGHVS and FNYEAQ. CDR3 length: 16 amino acids. The junction had 11 bases not matched to a gene; V was cut back by 5 bases and J by 4 bases. The CDR3 DNA sequence: TGTGCCAGCAGCCCACACCGGGACAGGGTTGCAGAGACCCAGTACTTC. It is translated as CASSPHRDRVAETQYF. The variable domain in full, with the rest retrieved from reference TRBV7-6 and TRBJ2-5, is GAGVSQSPRYKVTKRGQDVALRCDPISGHVSLYWYRQALGQGPEFLTYFNYEAQQDKSGLPNDRFSAERPEGSISTLTIQRTEQRDSAMYRCASSPHRDRVAETQYFGPGTRLLVL.

This clone was seen once. The chain recombines TRBV7-9 with TRBJ2-1; perhaps TRBD2 as D (6 bases). V lost 5 bases, J lost 0 bases, and 14 bases lay in between. This CDR3 spans 16 amino acids. Germline-derived CDR1 and CDR2 are SEHNR and FQNEAQ (reference sequence). The CDR3 sequence is CASSPGTWSSYNEQFF. The CDR3 DNA sequence: TGTGCCAGCAGCCCCGGGACTTGGAGCTCCTACAATGAGCAGTTCTTC.

The chain recombines TRBV28 with TRBJ2-3, with a possible D match to TRBD1 (5 bases). The germline V and J ends were trimmed by 3 bases and 0 bases, with 22 bases remaining between them. Germline CDR1 is MDHEN and CDR2 is SYDVKM. The length of the CDR3 is 19 residues. CDR3 amino acids: CASSFWAGNYRSSTDTQYF. Here the CDR3 DNA reads TGTGCCAGCAGTTTTTGGGCAGGGAACTACCGATCTAGCACAGATACGCAGTATTTT. The complete variable domain, with remaining parts taken from reference TRBV28 and TRBJ2-3, reads DVKVTQSSRYLVKRTGEKVFLECVQDMDHENMFWYRQDPGLGLRLIYFSYDVKMKEKGDIPEGYSVSREKKERFSLILESASTNQTSMYLCASSFWAGNYRSSTDTQYFGPGTRLTVL.

This clone was observed once. The chain couples TRBV5-3 to TRBJ1-1; D not certain. TRBV5-3 is an open reading frame, and its role is uncertain. V was cut by 0 bases and J by 1 base, with 7 bases left in between. This CDR3 has 14 amino acids. The CDR3, as DNA: TGTGCCAGAAGCTTGGAACACGGGAACACTGAAGCTTTCTTT. Its translation is CARSLEHGNTEAFF.

V usage is TRBV15 and J usage is TRBJ2-7, with D perhaps matching TRBD1 (5 bases). This CDR3 is built from 14 residues. V was shortened by 0 bases and J by 5 bases, with 11 bases between the two germline ends. Germline V gene lookup returns CDR1 LNHNV and CDR2 YYDKDF (reference sequence). The CDR3 coding sequence is TGTGCCACCAGCAGAGATACCCTCAGGGACGAGCAGTACTTC. Amino acid sequence: CATSRDTLRDEQYF.

This chain connects TRBV5-5 to TRBJ1-1, with D uncertain. The CDR3 spans 15 residues. Germline values: CDR1 SGHKS, CDR2 YYEKEE (reference sequence). Trimming cost V 7 bases and J 1 base, with 17 bases left between them. Written as DNA, the CDR3 is TGTGCCAGCTCTGGCGGTCATCTGTCGAACACTGAAGCTTTCTTT. It encodes CASSGGHLSNTEAFF.

V usage is TRBV14 and J usage is TRBJ1-1; no reliable D call. The CDR3 contains 13 residues. Germline V lookup: CDR1 SGHDN, CDR2 FVKESK. V shed 4 bases and J shed 1 base, with 7 bases lying between them. The CDR3 sequence: CASSPLRNTEAFF. The CDR3 region has the DNA TGTGCCAGCAGCCCCCTTAGGAACACTGAAGCTTTCTTT.

This sequence joins TRBV4-2 and TRBJ2-7; D is perhaps TRBD2 (7 bases). Per germline, CDR1 LGHNA and CDR2 YNFKEQ. This CDR3 is built from 17 residues. V was shortened by 0 bases and J by 1 base, with 16 bases between the two germline ends. The CDR3 sequence is CASSQDRRSGTSYEQYF. In nucleotides, the CDR3 is TGTGCCAGCAGCCAAGATCGACGAAGCGGGACATCCTACGAGCAGTACTTC.

The rearrangement joins TRBV27 to TRBJ2-3, with D maybe TRBD2 (6 bases). The germline gives CDR1 MNHEY, CDR2 SMNVEV (reference sequence). With 8 bases removed from V and 0 bases from J, the gap between germline ends came to 15 bases. This CDR3 region has 15 residues. The CDR3 DNA reads TGTGCCAGCGGGTCTTCCGGGAGAAGCACAGATACGCAGTATTTT. Protein sequence: CASGSSGRSTDTQYF.

V usage is TRBV5-1 and J usage is TRBJ2-1; 12 positions match TRBD2. The junction had 9 bases not matched to a gene; V was cut back by 4 bases and J by 7 bases. CDR3 length equals 16 residues. The germline V gene has CDR1 SGHRS and CDR2 YFSETQ. The CDR3 sequence: CASSPASGRASNEQFF. CDR3 in DNA: TGCGCCAGCAGCCCCGCTAGCGGGAGGGCCTCGAATGAGCAGTTCTTC.

This chain connects TRBV27 to TRBJ2-3; the D is unclear. The germline CDR1 and CDR2 sequences are MNHEY and SMNVEV (reference sequence). Between the trimmed V and J ends, which lost 3 bases and 6 bases, there was a span of 10 bases. The CDR3 covers 13 residues. CDR3 DNA sequence: TGTGCCAGCAGTTTTTCTACCACGGATACGCAGTATTTT. This gives the protein CASSFSTTDTQYF.

This clone was seen only once. This rearrangement joins TRBV11-2 to TRBJ2-6, with TRBD1 matching over 9 bases. The CDR3 totals 18 residues. In germline, CDR1 is SGHAT, CDR2 FQNNGV. The ends lost 6 bases at V and 1 base at J; junction bases unmatched: 10. The CDR3 DNA is TGTGCCAGCAGATATTACAGGGGGCAACCTTCTGGGGCCAACGTCCTGACTTTC. Its translation is CASRYYRGQPSGANVLTF.

This sequence joins TRBV28 and TRBJ1-2, with TRBD1 identical over 8 bases. The J segment lost 1 base and the V segment lost 0 bases, leaving 4 bases of the junction unmatched. Per germline, CDR1 MDHEN and CDR2 SYDVKM. This CDR3 is 16 amino acids long. CDR3 sequence reads: CASSLWGQDFNYGYTF. The CDR3 DNA follows: TGTGCCAGCAGTTTATGGGGACAGGACTTTAACTATGGCTACACCTTC.

The rearrangement joins TRBV9 to TRBJ1-1; the D gene is possibly TRBD1 (5 bases). The germline CDR1 and CDR2 sequences are SGDLS and YYNGEE. The CDR3 covers 14 residues. Trimming cost V 4 bases and J 5 bases, with 15 bases left between them. The CDR3 protein is CASSPQWGGTEAFF. In DNA, the CDR3 is TGTGCCAGCAGCCCCCAGTGGGGGGGAACTGAAGCTTTCTTT.